Below, one T cell receptor beta chain is given with its context. Its antigen is as yet unknown. This specimen belongs to a study of cytotoxic CD8 clonotypes in ibrutinib-treated CLL. Study information: Productive templates averaged approximately 250,000 per sample, and productive rearrangements 94,082.

General study points: Clonality was higher at baseline than in age-matched healthy donors and tracked circulating CD8+ T-cell counts.

TCRdb keeps only in-frame clones here, not all; method: immunoSEQ multiplex PCR. The sample lists tens of thousands of clones, about two thirds seen once, with roughly 13% in the top ten. The CDR3 loop spans 15 amino acids. V lost 4 bases and J 0 bases, leaving 12 bases between the germline ends. Germline V gene data show CDR1 as MNHNS and CDR2 as SASEGT. The sample consisted of PBMCs, taken after 12 months of ibrutinib treatment. The receptor's source is a human donor with chronic lymphocytic leukemia. The rearrangement links TRBV6-1 to TRBJ1-2; tentative D call: TRBD1 (5 bases). The DNA for the CDR3 is TGTGCCAGCAGTGGTTCGGGGCCAGCTAACTATGGCTACACCTTC. This gives the protein CASSGSGPANYGYTF.